This entry features one TCR beta chain sequence. In germline, CDR1 is GTSNPN, CDR2 SVGIG (reference sequence). This CDR3 has 15 amino acids. V shed 2 bases, J shed 7 bases, and the junction held 7 bases outside the gene matches. The protocol was immunoSEQ multiplex PCR, while the TCRdb copy is restricted to in-frame clones and leaves out a portion. The repertoire holds about 160,000 clones, more than 70% seen once, with approximately 7% in the top ten. The data stem from a study of blood T cell repertoires in COVID-19. This chain connects TRBV30 to TRBJ1-6; 8 bases are a match to TRBD1. The receptor comes from a man between 45 and 60 years old with active or convalescent COVID-19. Sequences were obtained from peripheral blood. CDR3 coding DNA: TGTGCCTGGAGTCTGGCAGGGGGCAGGAATTCACCCCTCCACTTT. Its protein is CAWSLAGGRNSPLHF.